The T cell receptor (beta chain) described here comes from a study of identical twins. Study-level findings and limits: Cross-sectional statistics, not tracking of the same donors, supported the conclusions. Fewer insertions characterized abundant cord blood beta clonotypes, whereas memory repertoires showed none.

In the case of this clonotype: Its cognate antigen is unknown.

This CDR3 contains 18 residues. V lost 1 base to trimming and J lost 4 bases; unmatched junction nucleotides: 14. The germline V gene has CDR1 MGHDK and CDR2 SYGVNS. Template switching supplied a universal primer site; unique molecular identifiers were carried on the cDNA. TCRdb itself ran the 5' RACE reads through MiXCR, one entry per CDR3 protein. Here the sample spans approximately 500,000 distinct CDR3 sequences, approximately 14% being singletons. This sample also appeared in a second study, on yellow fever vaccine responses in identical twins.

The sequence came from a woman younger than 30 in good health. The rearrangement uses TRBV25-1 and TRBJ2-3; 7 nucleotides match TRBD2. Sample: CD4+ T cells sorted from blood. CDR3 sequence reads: CASSEFYPAGAWADTQYF. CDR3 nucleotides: TGTGCCAGCAGTGAATTTTACCCTGCGGGAGCGTGGGCAGATACGCAGTATTTT.